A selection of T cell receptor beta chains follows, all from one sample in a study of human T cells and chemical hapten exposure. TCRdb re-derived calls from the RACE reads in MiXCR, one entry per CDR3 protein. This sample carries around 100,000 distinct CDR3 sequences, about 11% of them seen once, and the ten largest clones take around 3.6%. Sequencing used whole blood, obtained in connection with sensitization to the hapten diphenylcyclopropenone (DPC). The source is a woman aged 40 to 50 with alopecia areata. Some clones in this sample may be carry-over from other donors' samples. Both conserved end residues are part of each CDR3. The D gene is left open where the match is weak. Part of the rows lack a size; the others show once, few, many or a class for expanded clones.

CDR3aa: CASSLEGHSSNQPQHF; CDR3nt: TGCGCCAGCAGCTTGGAGGGTCACAGTAGCAATCAGCCCCAGCATTTT; j_gene: TRBJ1-5; v_gene: TRBV5-1; abundance: NA; d_gene: NA
CDR3aa: CASSPGTGEYEQYF; CDR3nt: TGTGCCAGCAGTCCTGGGACAGGCGAGTACGAGCAGTACTTC; j_gene: TRBJ2-7; v_gene: TRBV27; abundance: many; d_gene: TRBD1
CDR3aa: CASSSPTGYEQYF; CDR3nt: TGTGCCAGCAGCTCCCCGACGGGGTACGAGCAGTACTTC; j_gene: TRBJ2-7; v_gene: TRBV7-2; abundance: NA; d_gene: NA
CDR3aa: CASTNLGLSGNTIYF; CDR3nt: TGTGCCAGCACCAACCTGGGTCTCTCTGGAAACACCATATATTTT; j_gene: TRBJ1-3; v_gene: TRBV6-6; abundance: few; d_gene: NA
CDR3aa: CASSKRETSSYNEQFF; CDR3nt: TGTGCCAGCAGCAAGAGGGAAACGAGCTCCTACAATGAGCAGTTCTTC; j_gene: TRBJ2-1; v_gene: TRBV11-2; abundance: NA; d_gene: NA
CDR3aa: CASSRDRVPDYYGYTF; CDR3nt: TGTGCCAGCAGCCGGGACAGGGTCCCGGATTACTATGGCTACACCTTC; j_gene: TRBJ1-2; v_gene: TRBV7-2; abundance: NA; d_gene: TRBD1
CDR3aa: CASTQRQEKETQYF; CDR3nt: TGTGCCAGCACACAGAGACAGGAGAAAGAGACCCAGTACTTC; j_gene: TRBJ2-5; v_gene: TRBV7-9; abundance: many; d_gene: NA
CDR3aa: CASSSGPTGGYTF; CDR3nt: TGTGCCAGCAGCTCCGGGCCAACAGGCGGCTACACCTTC; j_gene: TRBJ1-2; v_gene: TRBV7-6; abundance: many; d_gene: NA
CDR3aa: CATSTVNYGYTF; CDR3nt: TGTGCCACCAGTACCGTTAACTATGGCTACACCTTC; j_gene: TRBJ1-2; v_gene: TRBV24-1; abundance: many; d_gene: NA
CDR3aa: CASSLSRGAAQAEQFF; CDR3nt: TGTGCCAGCAGCTTATCGCGGGGGGCCGCCCAGGCTGAGCAGTTCTTC; j_gene: TRBJ2-1; v_gene: TRBV11-1; abundance: many; d_gene: TRBD2
CDR3aa: CASSPYTGSSYNEQFF; CDR3nt: TGTGCCAGCAGTCCCTACACAGGGAGCTCCTACAATGAGCAGTTCTTC; j_gene: TRBJ2-1; v_gene: TRBV28; abundance: NA; d_gene: NA
CDR3aa: CSVTGAMSSYNSPLHF; CDR3nt: TGCAGTGTTACAGGGGCAATGAGCTCCTATAATTCACCCCTCCACTTT; j_gene: TRBJ1-6; v_gene: TRBV20-1; abundance: NA; d_gene: TRBD1
CDR3aa: CASSMKRGDRGYTF; CDR3nt: TGTGCCAGTAGTATGAAACGGGGAGATCGGGGCTACACCTTC; j_gene: TRBJ1-2; v_gene: TRBV19; abundance: NA; d_gene: NA
CDR3aa: CASSHLNNEQFF; CDR3nt: TGTGCCAGCAGCCACCTGAATAATGAGCAGTTCTTC; j_gene: TRBJ2-1; v_gene: TRBV3-1; abundance: few; d_gene: NA
CDR3aa: CASSLSGTGGYEQFF; CDR3nt: TGCGCCAGCAGCCTTTCCGGGACAGGGGGCTATGAGCAGTTCTTC; j_gene: TRBJ2-1; v_gene: TRBV5-1; abundance: few; d_gene: TRBD1
CDR3aa: CASSSLGLAAAYEQYF; CDR3nt: TGTGCCAGCAGTTCCCTAGGACTAGCGGCTGCCTACGAGCAGTACTTC; j_gene: TRBJ2-7; v_gene: TRBV6-2/TRBV6-3; abundance: NA; d_gene: TRBD2
CDR3aa: CASSPTGISTDTQYF; CDR3nt: TGTGCCAGCAGCCCAACAGGGATTAGCACAGATACGCAGTATTTT; j_gene: TRBJ2-3; v_gene: TRBV7-3; abundance: many; d_gene: NA
CDR3aa: CASSLGDGKNIQYF; CDR3nt: TGTGCCAGCAGTTTGGGGGACGGTAAAAACATTCAGTACTTC; j_gene: TRBJ2-4; v_gene: TRBV6-5; abundance: few; d_gene: NA
CDR3aa: CASSAHSGAGNQPQHF; CDR3nt: TGTGCCAGCAGTGCCCACTCGGGGGCTGGCAATCAGCCCCAGCATTTT; j_gene: TRBJ1-5; v_gene: TRBV25-1; abundance: NA; d_gene: NA
CDR3aa: CASSLRPGLYGYTF; CDR3nt: TGTGCCAGCAGCTTGCGTCCAGGGCTCTATGGCTACACCTTC; j_gene: TRBJ1-2; v_gene: TRBV4-2; abundance: many; d_gene: NA
CDR3aa: CASSLVGGRETQYF; CDR3nt: TGTGCCAGCAGTTTGGTTGGTGGTCGGGAGACCCAGTACTTC; j_gene: TRBJ2-5; v_gene: TRBV28; abundance: few; d_gene: NA
CDR3aa: CSAVDTSGGALKDTQYF; CDR3nt: TGCAGTGCTGTGGACACTAGCGGGGGGGCCTTAAAAGATACGCAGTATTTT; j_gene: TRBJ2-3; v_gene: TRBV20-1; abundance: NA; d_gene: TRBD2
CDR3aa: CASSLGGPGDEQYF; CDR3nt: TGTGCCAGCAGTTTGGGCGGGCCGGGGGACGAGCAGTACTTC; j_gene: TRBJ2-7; v_gene: TRBV12-3/TRBV12-4; abundance: NA; d_gene: NA
CDR3aa: CATTGGTYGYTF; CDR3nt: TGTGCCACCACAGGGGGCACCTATGGCTACACCTTC; j_gene: TRBJ1-2; v_gene: TRBV10-3; abundance: few; d_gene: TRBD1
CDR3aa: CASSLTSGANVLTF; CDR3nt: TGTGCCAGCAGTTTAACCTCTGGGGCCAACGTCCTGACTTTC; j_gene: TRBJ2-6; v_gene: TRBV28; abundance: many; d_gene: NA
CDR3aa: CASRGSGGPETQYF; CDR3nt: TGTGCCAGCCGGGGGAGCGGGGGTCCAGAGACCCAGTACTTC; j_gene: TRBJ2-5; v_gene: TRBV27; abundance: few; d_gene: TRBD2
CDR3aa: CASSQGAGPGNEQFF; CDR3nt: TGTGCCAGCAGCCAAGGGGCGGGGCCCGGGAATGAGCAGTTCTTC; j_gene: TRBJ2-1; v_gene: TRBV3-1; abundance: NA; d_gene: NA
CDR3aa: CSASQLARETQYF; CDR3nt: TGCAGTGCTTCACAACTAGCGAGAGAGACCCAGTACTTC; j_gene: TRBJ2-5; v_gene: TRBV20-1; abundance: many; d_gene: TRBD2